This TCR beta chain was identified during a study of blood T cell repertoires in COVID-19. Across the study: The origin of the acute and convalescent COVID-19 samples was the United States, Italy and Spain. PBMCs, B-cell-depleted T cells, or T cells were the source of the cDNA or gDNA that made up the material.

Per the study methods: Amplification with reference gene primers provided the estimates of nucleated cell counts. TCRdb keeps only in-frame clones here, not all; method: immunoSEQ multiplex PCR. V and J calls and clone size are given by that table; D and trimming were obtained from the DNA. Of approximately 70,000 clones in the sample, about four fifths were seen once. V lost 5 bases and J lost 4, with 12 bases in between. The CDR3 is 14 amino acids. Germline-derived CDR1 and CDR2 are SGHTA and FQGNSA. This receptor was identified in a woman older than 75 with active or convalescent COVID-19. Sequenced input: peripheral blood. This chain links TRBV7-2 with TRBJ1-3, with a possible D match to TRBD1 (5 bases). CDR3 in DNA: TGTGCCAGCAGCCCTCAGGGTTTAGGAAACACCATATATTTT. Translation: CASSPQGLGNTIYF.